There are a few counts of the clone carrying this T cell receptor (beta chain). Its antigen is undetermined. The length of the CDR3 is 19 residues. The J segment lost 2 bases and the V segment lost 6 bases, leaving 17 bases of the junction unmatched. Germline V gene sequence: CDR1 DFQATT, CDR2 SNEGSKA (reference sequence). 5'RACE template switching added a universal primer site and UMIs to TCR cDNA. TCRdb reprocessed the 5' RACE reads with MiXCR, giving one entry per CDR3 protein. Among about 350,000 distinct CDR3 sequences, roughly 8.4% were seen once, and the ten largest hold 17%. This record comes from a study of T cells after yellow fever vaccination. Background on the study: Each low-cell-number fraction was prepared by means of SMART-Seq v4 Ultra Low Input.

Findings and limits, study-wide: Abundant clonotypes from the bulk population could have been carried over as contaminants into FACS-sorted repertoires. Reappearing after the booster were most of the clones from primary vaccination (roughly 95% CD4, 88% CD8).

The sample was PBMCs, taken around 45 days after the first yellow fever vaccination. The chain employs TRBV20-1 and TRBJ2-4; 12 bases map to TRBD2. The origin of this receptor is a man younger than 35 who received the YFV17D yellow fever vaccine. CDR3 residues: CSAKPGLAGGRQTKNIQYF. DNA of the CDR3: TGCAGTGCCAAACCCGGGCTAGCGGGGGGGCGGCAAACCAAAAACATTCAGTACTTC.